This T cell receptor (beta chain) was identified during a study of blood T cell repertoires in COVID-19. Overall study context: T cells, B-cell-depleted T cells, or PBMCs supplied cDNA or gDNA.

Sequencing was performed with immunoSEQ multiplex PCR; in TCRdb, only in-frame clones are kept and a portion is missing. The sample holds 350,000 to 500,000 clones, around nine tenths seen once. This study enrolled people aged about 18 to 100 from around 25 US geographic areas. Clinical history as reported by participants underpinned cohort assignment. V lost 1 base and J 7 bases, leaving 10 bases between the germline ends. CDR1 is SGDLS, CDR2 YYNGEE, per germline. CDR3 length equals 13 residues. The clonotype was recovered from a woman in her late teens or twenties who had been exposed to COVID-19. The sequencing sample was made of PBMCs or T cells enriched from blood (not recorded which). V and J are TRBV9 and TRBJ2-3; possible D gene TRBD1, 5 bases. As DNA, the CDR3 is TGTGCCAGCAGCGTATCAGGGCTGCATACGCAGTATTTT. Protein sequence: CASSVSGLHTQYF.